This is a list of T cell receptor beta chains from one sample in a study of T cells in Graves' hyperthyroidism and ophthalmopathy. MiXCR was run by TCRdb on the multiplex PCR reads, yielding one entry per CDR3 protein. The sample lists 600,000 to 700,000 distinct CDR3 sequences, roughly 14% seen once, with 3.5% to 4.5% in the top ten. Sample: blood. The receptors shown here come from a woman aged 40 to 50 with Graves' ophthalmopathy. The CDR3 runs from the conserved cysteine through the conserved F or W. The order of the fields is V gene, clone size, CDR3 protein. A row's size may be missing; if present it is once, few, many or a size class.

TRBV11-2,.,CASGKAIPAYEQYF
TRBV7-2,many,CASSLAGGNSYEQYF
TRBV13,many,CASSERQAIGYTIYF
TRBV7-9,few,CASSLRQGGEETQYF
TRBV2,many,CASRGTGQDTEASF
TRBV19,.,CASSIGGLARNIQYF
TRBV4-1,.,CASSQAIIAGGTYEQYF
TRBV7-9,many,CASRATGGYVYEQYF
TRBV10-3,.,CAISESPSGRYEQYF
TRBV13,many,CASSLASSGNTYEQYF
TRBV7-2,.,CASSLAAGSGYTF
TRBV28,.,CASRPGTRDYEQYF
TRBV7-2,few,CASSLVIGVVGEAFF
TRBV19,many,CASRMGTTHLGETQYF
TRBV13,few,CASSQQRYEQYF
TRBV6-1,many,CASGSGPDYEQYF
TRBV20-1,many,CSARTKNGYTF
TRBV9,.,CASSRPGSSGNTIYF
TRBV6-2/TRBV6-3,many,CAITQASGSGELFF
TRBV29-1,once,CSVFGTESYEQYF
TRBV6-5,.,CASSYGGGVAPLHF
TRBV27,many,CASRSLENQETQYF
TRBV24-1,many,CATWDNANTGELFF
TRBV19,many,CASTQGTSGFYEQYF
TRBV7-9,many,CASSSIHRDTYGYTF
TRBV7-2,.,CASSPWTGLGYTF
TRBV29-1,many,CSVARDTEAFF
TRBV9,many,CASSPQGGGYTF
TRBV7-2,.,CASSLKRGPQETQYF
TRBV27,few,CASWGQGIWNTEAFF
TRBV7-2,few,CASSLEVYAGGFSPLHF
TRBV6-1,many,CASSKSGIRTGELFF
TRBV7-2,many,CASSSRNYGYTF
TRBV11-2,.,CASSQEVSVKNTEAFF
TRBV28,many,CASLRGNTGELFF
TRBV12-3/TRBV12-4,.,CASSLQRNGYTF
TRBV2,few,CASRPGQGLADAQYF
TRBV5-4,.,CASSFPGSGGETQYF
TRBV5-7,many,CASRKLTSGSLNTGELFF
TRBV7-9,.,CASSPFDRNPYEQYF
TRBV9,many,CASSVGLANTGELFF
TRBV12-3/TRBV12-4,many,CASSLVGGAGELFF
TRBV7-2,many,CASNGRGLNTEAFF
TRBV2,few,CASSTGGLDYGYTF